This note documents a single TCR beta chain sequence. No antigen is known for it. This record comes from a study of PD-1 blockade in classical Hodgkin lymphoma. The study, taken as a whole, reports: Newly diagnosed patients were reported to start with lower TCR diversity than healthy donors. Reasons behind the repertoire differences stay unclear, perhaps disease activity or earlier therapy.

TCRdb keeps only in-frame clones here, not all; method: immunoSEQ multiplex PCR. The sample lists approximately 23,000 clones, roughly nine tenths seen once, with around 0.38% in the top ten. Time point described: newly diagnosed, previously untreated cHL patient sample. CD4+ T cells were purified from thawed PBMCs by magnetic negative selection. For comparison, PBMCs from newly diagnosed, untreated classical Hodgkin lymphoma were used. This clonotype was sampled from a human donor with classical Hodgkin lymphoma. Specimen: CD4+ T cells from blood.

CDR3 residues: CASSKSRGAAWEQYF. The CDR3 nucleotides read TGCGCCAGCAGCAAAAGCAGGGGGGCGGCTTGGGAGCAGTACTTC. The chain carries TRBV5-1 and TRBJ2-7, with D possibly TRBD1 on 7 matching bases. This CDR3 has 15 residues. V lost 4 bases to trimming and J lost 7 bases, with 21 bases between them. Germline V lookup: CDR1 SGHRS, CDR2 YFSETQ.